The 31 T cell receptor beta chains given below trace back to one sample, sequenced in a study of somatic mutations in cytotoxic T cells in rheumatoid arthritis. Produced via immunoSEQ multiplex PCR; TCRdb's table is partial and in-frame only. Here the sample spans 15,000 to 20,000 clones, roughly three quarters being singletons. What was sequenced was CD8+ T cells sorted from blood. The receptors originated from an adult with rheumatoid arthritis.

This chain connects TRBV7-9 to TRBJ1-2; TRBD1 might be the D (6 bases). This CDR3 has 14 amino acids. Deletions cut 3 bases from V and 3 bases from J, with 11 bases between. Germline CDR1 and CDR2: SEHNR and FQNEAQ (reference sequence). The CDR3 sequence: CASSLGGRDYGYTF. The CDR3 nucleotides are TGTGCCAGCAGCTTGGGGGGCAGGGACTATGGCTACACCTTC.

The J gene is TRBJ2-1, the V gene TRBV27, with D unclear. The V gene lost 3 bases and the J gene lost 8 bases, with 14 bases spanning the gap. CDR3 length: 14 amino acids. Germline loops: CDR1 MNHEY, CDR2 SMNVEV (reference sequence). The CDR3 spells CASSFLVQRDEQFF. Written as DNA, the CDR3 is TGTGCCAGCAGTTTTTTGGTGCAAAGGGATGAGCAGTTCTTC.

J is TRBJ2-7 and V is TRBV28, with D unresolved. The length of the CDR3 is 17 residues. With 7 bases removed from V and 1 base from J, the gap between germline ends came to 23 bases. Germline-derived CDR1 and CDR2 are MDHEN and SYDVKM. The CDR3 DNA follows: TGTGCCAGCACCCACCCCTCGGAACGAGACCCGTCCTACGAGCAGTACTTC. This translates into CASTHPSERDPSYEQYF.

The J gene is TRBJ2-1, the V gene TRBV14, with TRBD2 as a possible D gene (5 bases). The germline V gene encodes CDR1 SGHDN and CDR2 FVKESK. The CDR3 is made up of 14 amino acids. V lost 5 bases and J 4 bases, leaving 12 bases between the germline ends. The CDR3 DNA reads TGTGCCAGCAGCTTGCTGGCGGGTTACAATGAGCAGTTCTTC. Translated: CASSLLAGYNEQFF.

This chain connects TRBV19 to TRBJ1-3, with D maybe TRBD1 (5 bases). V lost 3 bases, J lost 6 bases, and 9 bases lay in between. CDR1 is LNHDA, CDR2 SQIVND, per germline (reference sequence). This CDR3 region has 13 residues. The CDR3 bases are TGTGCCAGTAGTATCGGACAACTAAACACCATATATTTT. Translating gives CASSIGQLNTIYF.

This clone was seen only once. CDR3 sequence (DNA): TGCGCCAGCAGCCCTACCCTCCGCGACAGGGCCTTCGTCTCTGGAAACACCATATATTTT. This codes for CASSPTLRDRAFVSGNTIYF. V usage is TRBV5-1 and J usage is TRBJ1-3; TRBD1 agrees at 7 bases. The V gene's germline CDR1 is SGHRS and CDR2 YFSETQ. V dropped 4 bases and J dropped 0; count of bases not matched to a gene: 19. The CDR3 covers 20 residues.

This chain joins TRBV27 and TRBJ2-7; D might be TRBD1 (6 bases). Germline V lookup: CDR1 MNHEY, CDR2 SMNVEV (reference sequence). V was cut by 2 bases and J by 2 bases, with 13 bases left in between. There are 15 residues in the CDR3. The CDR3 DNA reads TGTGCCAGCAGTTTAATGGCAGGGGAGACCTACGAGCAGTACTTC. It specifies CASSLMAGETYEQYF.

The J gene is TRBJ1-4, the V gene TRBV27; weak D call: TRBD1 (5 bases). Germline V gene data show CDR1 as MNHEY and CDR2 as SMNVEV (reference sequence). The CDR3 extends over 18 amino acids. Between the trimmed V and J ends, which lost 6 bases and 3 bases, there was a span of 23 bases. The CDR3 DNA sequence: TGTGCCAGCAGCCCGAGCCCTACAGGCCCCGGGGCTAATGAAAAACTGTTTTTT. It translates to CASSPSPTGPGANEKLFF.

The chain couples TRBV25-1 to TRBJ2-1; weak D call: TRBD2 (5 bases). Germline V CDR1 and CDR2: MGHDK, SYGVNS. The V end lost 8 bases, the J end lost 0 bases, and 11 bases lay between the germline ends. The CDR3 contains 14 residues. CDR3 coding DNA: TGTGCCAGCTCCGGTGGGAGCTCCTACAATGAGCAGTTCTTC. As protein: CASSGGSSYNEQFF.

CDR3: CASSYASSYEQYF. The CDR3 nucleotides read TGTGCCAGCAGCTATGCTAGCTCCTACGAGCAGTACTTC. The chain carries TRBV5-6 and TRBJ2-7; D not certain. V lost 3 bases and J 0 bases, leaving 7 bases between the germline ends. Germline CDR1 and CDR2: SGHDT and YYEEEE. The CDR3 has 13 residues.

The CDR3 coding sequence is TGCGCCAGCAGCCAAGACCTAATACCGAGATTCTACGAGCAGTACTTC. Protein: CASSQDLIPRFYEQYF. The V gene is TRBV4-3, the J gene TRBJ2-7; no clear D gene. Trimming shortened V by 0 bases and J by 3 bases, and 15 bases separated the two germline ends. CDR3 length: 16 residues. The germline CDR1 and CDR2 sequences are LGHNA and YSLEER.

CDR3 protein: CASSPDRTQETQYF. Here the CDR3 DNA reads TGTGCCAGCAGCCCGGACAGGACCCAAGAGACCCAGTACTTC. The gene calls are TRBV9 and TRBJ2-5, with 7 nucleotides matching TRBD1. CDR3 length equals 14 residues. Germline CDR1 and CDR2: SGDLS and YYNGEE. V was pared by 4 bases and J by 1 base, with 4 bases of the junction left unmatched.

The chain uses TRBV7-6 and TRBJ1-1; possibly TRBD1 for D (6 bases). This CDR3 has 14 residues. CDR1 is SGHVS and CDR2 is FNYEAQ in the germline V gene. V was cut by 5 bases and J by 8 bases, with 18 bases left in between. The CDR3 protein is CASSHAQGISEAFF. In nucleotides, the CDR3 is TGTGCCAGCAGCCACGCACAGGGAATATCCGAAGCTTTCTTT.

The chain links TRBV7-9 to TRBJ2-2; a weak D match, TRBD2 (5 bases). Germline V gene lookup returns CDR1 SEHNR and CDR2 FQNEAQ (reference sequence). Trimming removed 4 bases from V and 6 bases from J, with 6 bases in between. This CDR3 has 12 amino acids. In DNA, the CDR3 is TGTGCCAGCAGCTCTAGCCCCGGGGAGCTGTTTTTT. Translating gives CASSSSPGELFF.

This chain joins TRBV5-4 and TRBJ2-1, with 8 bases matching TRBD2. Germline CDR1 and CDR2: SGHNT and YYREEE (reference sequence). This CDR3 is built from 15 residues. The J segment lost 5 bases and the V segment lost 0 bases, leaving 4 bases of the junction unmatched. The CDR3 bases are TGTGCCAGCAGCTTGGGACTAGCGTCCCACAATGAGCAGTTCTTC. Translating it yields CASSLGLASHNEQFF.

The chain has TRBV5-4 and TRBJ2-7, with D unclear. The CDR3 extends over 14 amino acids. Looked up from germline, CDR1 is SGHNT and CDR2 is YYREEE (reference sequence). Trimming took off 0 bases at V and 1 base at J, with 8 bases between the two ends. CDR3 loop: CASSLETQSYEQYF. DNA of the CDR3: TGTGCCAGCAGCTTGGAGACACAATCCTACGAGCAGTACTTC.

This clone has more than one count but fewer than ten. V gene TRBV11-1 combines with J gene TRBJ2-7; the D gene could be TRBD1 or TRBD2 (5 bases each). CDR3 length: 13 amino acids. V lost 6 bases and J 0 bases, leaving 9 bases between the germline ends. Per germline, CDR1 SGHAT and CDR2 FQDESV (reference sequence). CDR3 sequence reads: CASRPGSSYEQYF. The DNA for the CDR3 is TGTGCCAGCAGGCCAGGGAGCTCCTACGAGCAGTACTTC.

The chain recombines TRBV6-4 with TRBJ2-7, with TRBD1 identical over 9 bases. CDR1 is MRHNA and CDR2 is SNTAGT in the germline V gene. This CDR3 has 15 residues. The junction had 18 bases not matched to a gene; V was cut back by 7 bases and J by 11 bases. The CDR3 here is CASIARGTGKGIEYF. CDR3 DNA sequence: TGTGCCAGCATCGCTAGAGGGACAGGGAAGGGTATCGAGTACTTC.

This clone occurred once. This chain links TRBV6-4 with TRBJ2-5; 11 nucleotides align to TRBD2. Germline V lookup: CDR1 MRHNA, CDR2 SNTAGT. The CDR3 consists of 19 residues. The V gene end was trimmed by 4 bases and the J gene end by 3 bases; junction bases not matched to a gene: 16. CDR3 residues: CASSGERSLASGRKETQYF. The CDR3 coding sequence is TGTGCCAGCAGTGGGGAACGGAGTCTGGCTAGCGGGAGGAAAGAGACCCAGTACTTC.

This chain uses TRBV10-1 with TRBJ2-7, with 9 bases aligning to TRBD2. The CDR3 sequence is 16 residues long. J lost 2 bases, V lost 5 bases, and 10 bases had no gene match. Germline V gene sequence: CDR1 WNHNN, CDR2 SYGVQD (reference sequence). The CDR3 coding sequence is TGCGCCAGCAGTCCCGTGGGCGGGAGGGCCACCTACGAGCAGTACTTC. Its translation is CASSPVGGRATYEQYF.

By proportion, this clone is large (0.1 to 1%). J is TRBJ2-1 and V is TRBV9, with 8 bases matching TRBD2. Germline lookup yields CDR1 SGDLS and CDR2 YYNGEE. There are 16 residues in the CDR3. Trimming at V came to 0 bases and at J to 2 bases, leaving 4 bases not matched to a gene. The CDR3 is CASSVDAGGPYNEQFF. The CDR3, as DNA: TGTGCCAGCAGCGTAGATGCGGGAGGACCCTACAATGAGCAGTTCTTC.

The DNA of the CDR3 is TGTGCCAGCAGCTTAGGGGGGCGAACCTACGAGCAGTACTTC. Residues: CASSLGGRTYEQYF. The chain links TRBV7-7 to TRBJ2-7; D possibly corresponds to TRBD1 (6 bases). CDR1 and CDR2 (germline): SSHAT, FNYEAQ (reference sequence). Trimming removed 1 base at V and 2 bases at J, with 9 bases between. The CDR3 is 14 amino acids.

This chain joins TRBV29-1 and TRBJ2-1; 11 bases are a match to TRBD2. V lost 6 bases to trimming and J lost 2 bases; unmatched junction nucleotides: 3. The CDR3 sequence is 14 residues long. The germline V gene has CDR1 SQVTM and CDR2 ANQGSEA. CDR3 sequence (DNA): TGCAGCGTGGGGACTAGCGGAACCTACAATGAGCAGTTCTTC. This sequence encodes CSVGTSGTYNEQFF.

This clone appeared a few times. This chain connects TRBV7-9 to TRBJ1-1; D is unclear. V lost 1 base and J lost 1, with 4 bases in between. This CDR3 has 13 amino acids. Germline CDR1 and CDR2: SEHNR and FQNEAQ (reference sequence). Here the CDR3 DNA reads TGTGCCAGCAGCTTAGTACCGAACACTGAAGCTTTCTTT. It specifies CASSLVPNTEAFF.

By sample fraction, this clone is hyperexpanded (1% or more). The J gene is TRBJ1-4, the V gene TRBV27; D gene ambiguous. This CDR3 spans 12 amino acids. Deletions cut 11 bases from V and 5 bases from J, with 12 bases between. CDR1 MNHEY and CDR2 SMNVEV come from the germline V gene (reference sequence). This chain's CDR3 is CASGTGNEKLFF. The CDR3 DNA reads TGTGCCTCTGGTACTGGGAATGAAAAACTGTTTTTT.

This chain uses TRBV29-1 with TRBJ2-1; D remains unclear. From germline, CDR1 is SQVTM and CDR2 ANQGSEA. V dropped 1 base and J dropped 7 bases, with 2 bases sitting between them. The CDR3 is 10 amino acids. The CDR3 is CSVEVNEQFF. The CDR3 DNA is TGCAGCGTTGAAGTGAATGAGCAGTTCTTC.

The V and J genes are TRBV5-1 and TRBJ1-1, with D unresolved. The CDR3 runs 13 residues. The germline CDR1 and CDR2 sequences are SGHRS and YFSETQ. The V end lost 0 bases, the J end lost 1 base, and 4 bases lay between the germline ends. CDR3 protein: CASSLGRNTEAFF. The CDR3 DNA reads TGCGCCAGCAGCTTGGGACGGAACACTGAAGCTTTCTTT.

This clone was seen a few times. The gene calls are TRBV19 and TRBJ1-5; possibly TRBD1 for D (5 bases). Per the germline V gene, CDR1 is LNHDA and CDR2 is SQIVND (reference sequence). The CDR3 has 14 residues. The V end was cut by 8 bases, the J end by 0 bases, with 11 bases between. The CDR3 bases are TGTGCCAGTGCGACACAGGATAGCAATCAGCCCCAGCATTTT. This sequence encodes CASATQDSNQPQHF. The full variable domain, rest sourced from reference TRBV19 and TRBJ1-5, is DGGITQSPKYLFRKEGQNVTLSCEQNLNHDAMYWYRQDPGQGLRLIYYSQIVNDFQKGDIAEGYSVSREKKESFPLTVTSAQKNPTAFYLCASATQDSNQPQHFGDGTRLSIL.

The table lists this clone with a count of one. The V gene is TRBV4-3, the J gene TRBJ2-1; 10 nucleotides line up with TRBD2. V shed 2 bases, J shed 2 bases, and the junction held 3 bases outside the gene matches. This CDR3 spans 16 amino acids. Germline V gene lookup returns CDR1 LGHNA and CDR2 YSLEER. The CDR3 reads CASSQLAGDAYNEQFF. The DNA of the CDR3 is TGCGCCAGCAGCCAACTAGCGGGAGATGCCTACAATGAGCAGTTCTTC.

This chain's CDR3 is CASRRTGVGEQYF. CDR3 bases: TGTGCCAGCAGGAGGACAGGGGTGGGCGAGCAGTACTTC. The genes are TRBV27 and TRBJ2-7; TRBD1 matches 9 bases. CDR1 and CDR2 from the germline V gene are MNHEY and SMNVEV (reference sequence). This CDR3 region has 13 residues. The junction had 6 bases not matched to a gene; V was cut back by 6 bases and J by 6 bases.

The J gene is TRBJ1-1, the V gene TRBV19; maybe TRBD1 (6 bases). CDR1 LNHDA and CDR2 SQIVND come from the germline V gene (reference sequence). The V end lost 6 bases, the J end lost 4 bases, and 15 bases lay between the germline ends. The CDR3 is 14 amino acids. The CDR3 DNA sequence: TGTGCCAGTAGCTACAGGGAGGGGGGCACTGAAGCTTTCTTT. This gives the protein CASSYREGGTEAFF.